The T cell receptor (beta chain) described here comes from a study of cytotoxic CD8 clonotypes in ibrutinib-treated CLL. Overall study results and limits: Relative to age-matched healthy donors, clonality at baseline was higher, and it tracked circulating CD8+ T-cell counts. Public clonotypes (which were uncommon) either contracted or remained stable on treatment.

The protocol was immunoSEQ multiplex PCR, while the TCRdb copy is restricted to in-frame clones and leaves out a portion. The sample records more than 8,500 clones, 60% to 65% being singletons. For this clone: The antigen remains undetermined.

The CDR3 is 13 residues long. CDR1 is ENHRY, CDR2 SYGVKD, per germline. Trimming took 0 bases from V and 10 from J, leaving 10 bases between them. This TCR was sampled from a human donor with chronic lymphocytic leukemia. The chain uses TRBV10-3 and TRBJ1-5; tentatively, D is TRBD1 (5 bases). The sample was PBMCs, taken before ibrutinib treatment. CDR3 nucleotides: TGTGCCATCAGTGAGTCACCCAGGGTCCCCCAGCATTTT. Translated: CAISESPRVPQHF.